This TCR beta chain was observed in a study of T cells in Graves' hyperthyroidism and ophthalmopathy. Per the germline V gene, CDR1 is MNHNS and CDR2 is SASEGT. V lost 4 bases to trimming and J lost 5 bases, with 5 bases between them. There are 11 residues in the CDR3. Amplification of TCR beta CDR3 regions was performed using RNA transcripts as template. A first-round RT-PCR of the TCR CDR3 used the HTBI primer set. In TCRdb, the multiplex PCR reads were re-called with MiXCR into one record per CDR3 protein. The profile shows about 500,000 distinct CDR3 sequences, about 16% of them singletons. V is TRBV6-1 and J is TRBJ1-2, with no clear D. The sequence came from a woman in her 30s with Graves' ophthalmopathy. Sequencing used blood. The CDR3 sequence: CASSVVYGYTF. The CDR3 DNA is TGTGCCAGCAGTGTCGTTTATGGCTACACCTTC.